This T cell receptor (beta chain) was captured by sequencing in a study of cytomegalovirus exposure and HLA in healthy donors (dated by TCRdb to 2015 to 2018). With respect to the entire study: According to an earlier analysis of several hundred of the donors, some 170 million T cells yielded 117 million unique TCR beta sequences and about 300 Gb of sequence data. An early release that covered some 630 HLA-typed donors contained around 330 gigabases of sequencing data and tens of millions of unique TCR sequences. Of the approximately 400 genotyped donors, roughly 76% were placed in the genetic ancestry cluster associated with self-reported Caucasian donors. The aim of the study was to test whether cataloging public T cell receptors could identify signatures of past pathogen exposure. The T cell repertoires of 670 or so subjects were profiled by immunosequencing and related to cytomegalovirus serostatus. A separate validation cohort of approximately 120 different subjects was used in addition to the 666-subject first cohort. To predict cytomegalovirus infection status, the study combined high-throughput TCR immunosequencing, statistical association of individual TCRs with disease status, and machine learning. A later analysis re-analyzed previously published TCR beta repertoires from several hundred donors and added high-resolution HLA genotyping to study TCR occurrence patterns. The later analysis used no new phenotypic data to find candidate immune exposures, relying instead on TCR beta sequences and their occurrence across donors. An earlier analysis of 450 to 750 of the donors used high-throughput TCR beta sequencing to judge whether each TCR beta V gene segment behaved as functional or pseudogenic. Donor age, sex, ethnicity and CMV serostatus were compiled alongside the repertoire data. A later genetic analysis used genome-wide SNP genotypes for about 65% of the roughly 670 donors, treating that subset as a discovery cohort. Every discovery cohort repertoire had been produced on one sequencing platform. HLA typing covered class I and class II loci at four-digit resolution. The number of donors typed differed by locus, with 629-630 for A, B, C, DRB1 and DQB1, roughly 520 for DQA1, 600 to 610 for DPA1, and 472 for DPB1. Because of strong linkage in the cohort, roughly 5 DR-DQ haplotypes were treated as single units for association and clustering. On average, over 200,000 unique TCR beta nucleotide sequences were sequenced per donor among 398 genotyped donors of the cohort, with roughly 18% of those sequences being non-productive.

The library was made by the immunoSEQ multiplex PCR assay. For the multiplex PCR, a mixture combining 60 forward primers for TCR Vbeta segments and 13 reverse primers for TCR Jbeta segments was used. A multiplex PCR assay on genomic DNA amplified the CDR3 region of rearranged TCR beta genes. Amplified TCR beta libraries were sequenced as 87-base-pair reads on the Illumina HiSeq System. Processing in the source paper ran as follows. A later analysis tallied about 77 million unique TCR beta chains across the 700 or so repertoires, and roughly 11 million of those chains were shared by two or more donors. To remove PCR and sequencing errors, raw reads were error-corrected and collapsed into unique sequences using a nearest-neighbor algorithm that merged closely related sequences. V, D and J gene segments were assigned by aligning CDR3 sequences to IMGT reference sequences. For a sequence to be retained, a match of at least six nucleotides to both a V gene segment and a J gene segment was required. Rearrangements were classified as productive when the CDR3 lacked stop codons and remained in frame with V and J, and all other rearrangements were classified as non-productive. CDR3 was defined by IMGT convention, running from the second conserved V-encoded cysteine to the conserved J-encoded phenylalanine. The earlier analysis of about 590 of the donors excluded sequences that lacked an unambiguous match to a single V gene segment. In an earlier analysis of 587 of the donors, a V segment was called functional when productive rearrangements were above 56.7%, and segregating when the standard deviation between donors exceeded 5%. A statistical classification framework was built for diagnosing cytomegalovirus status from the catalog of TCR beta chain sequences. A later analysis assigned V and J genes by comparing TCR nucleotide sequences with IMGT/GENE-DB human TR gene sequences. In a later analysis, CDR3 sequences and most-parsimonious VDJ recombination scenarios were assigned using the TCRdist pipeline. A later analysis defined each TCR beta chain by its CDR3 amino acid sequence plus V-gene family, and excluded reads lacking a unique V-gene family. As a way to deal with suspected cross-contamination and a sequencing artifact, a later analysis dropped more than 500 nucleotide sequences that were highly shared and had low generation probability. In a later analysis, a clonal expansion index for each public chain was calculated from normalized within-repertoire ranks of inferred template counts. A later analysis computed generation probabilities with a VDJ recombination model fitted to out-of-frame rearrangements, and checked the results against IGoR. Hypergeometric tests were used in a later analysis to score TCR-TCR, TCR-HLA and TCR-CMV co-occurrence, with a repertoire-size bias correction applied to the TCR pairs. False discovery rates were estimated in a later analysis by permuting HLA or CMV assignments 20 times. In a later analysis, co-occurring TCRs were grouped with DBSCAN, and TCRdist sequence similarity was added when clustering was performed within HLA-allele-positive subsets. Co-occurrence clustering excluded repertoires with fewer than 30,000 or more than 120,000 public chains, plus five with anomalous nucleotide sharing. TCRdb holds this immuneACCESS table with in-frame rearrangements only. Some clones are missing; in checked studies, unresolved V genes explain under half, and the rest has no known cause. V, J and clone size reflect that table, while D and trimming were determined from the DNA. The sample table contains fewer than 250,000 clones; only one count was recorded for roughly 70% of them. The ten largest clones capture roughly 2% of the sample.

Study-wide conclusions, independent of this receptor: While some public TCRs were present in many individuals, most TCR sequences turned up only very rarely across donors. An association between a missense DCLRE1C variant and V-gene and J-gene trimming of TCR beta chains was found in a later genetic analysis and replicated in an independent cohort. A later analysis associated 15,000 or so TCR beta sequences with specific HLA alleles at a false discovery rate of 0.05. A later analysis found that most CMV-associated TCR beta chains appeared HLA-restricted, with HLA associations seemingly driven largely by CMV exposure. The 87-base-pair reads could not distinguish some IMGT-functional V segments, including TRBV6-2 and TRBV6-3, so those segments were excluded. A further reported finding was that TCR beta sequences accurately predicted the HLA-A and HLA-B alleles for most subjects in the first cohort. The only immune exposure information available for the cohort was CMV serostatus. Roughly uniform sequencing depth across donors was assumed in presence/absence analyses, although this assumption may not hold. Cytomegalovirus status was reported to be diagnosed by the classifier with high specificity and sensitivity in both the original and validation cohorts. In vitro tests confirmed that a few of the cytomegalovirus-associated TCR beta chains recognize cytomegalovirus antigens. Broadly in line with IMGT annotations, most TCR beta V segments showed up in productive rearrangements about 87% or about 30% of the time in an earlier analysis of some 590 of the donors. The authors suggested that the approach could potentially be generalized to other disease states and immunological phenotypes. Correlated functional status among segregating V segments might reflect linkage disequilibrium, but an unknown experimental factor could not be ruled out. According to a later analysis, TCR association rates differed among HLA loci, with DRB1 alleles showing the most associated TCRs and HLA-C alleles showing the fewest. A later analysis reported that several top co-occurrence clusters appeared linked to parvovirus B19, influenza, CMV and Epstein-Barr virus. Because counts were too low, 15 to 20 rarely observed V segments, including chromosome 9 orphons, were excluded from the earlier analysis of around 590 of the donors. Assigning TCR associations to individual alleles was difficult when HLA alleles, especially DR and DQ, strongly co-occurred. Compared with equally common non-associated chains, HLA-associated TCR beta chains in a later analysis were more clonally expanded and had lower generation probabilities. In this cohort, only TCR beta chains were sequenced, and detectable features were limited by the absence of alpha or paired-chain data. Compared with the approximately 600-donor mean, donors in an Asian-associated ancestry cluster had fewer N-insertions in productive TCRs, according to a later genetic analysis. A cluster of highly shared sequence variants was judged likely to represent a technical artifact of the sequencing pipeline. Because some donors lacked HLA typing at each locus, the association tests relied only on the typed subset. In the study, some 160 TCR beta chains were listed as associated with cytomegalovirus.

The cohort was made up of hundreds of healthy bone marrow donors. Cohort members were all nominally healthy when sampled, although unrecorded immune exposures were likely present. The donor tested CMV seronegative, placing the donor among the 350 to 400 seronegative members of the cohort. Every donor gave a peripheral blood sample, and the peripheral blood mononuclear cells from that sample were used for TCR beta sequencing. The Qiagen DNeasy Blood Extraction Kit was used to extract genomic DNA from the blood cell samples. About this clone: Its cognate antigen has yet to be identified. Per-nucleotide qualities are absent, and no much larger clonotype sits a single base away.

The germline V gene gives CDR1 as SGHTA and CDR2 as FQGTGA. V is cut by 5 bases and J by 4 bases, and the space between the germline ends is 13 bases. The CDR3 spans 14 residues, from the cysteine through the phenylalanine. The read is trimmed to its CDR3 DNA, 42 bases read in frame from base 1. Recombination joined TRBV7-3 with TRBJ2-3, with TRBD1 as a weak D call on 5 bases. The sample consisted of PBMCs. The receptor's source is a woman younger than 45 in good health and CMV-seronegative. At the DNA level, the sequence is TGTGCCAGCAGCGCACGCAGGGTTTCAGATACGCAGTATTTT. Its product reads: CASSARRVSDTQYF.